Below, 24 T cell receptor beta chains from the same sample are listed, as sequenced in a study of low-dose radiotherapy and immunotherapy resistance in tumors. Time point described: after trial treatment. Treatment denoted: LDRT plus nivolumab, ipilimumab, low-dose cyclophosphamide and aspirin (RACIN trial). First-strand cDNA relied on TRAV- and TRBV-specific primers spanning alpha and beta chains. PCR amplification of the TCRs was performed with Phusion for approximately 20 PCR cycles, and it relied on a constant-region primer together with a V-primer adapter. Using its own MiXCR run on the reads, TCRdb lists one record per CDR3 protein. The profile shows tens of thousands of distinct CDR3 sequences, less than 30% of them singletons. The input for sequencing was PBMCs, taken after low-dose radiotherapy plus immunotherapy. These receptors originate from a male donor with prostate cancer.

Turning to this clonotype: A read error is the likely source, as a far larger clone sits one nucleotide away. The chain has TRBV4-1 and TRBJ2-1; 8 bases fit TRBD2. The V gene end was trimmed by 0 bases and the J gene end by 10 bases; junction bases not matched to a gene: 8. Germline-derived CDR1 and CDR2 are MGHRA and YSYEKL. CDR3 length equals 15 residues. In DNA form, the CDR3 reads TGCGCCAGCAGCCAAGACAGCGGGAGCTCCTACGAGCAGTTCTTC. Translated, it gives CASSQDSGSSYEQFF.

There are a few counts of this clonotype. CDR3 loop: CASSPDRAREQYF. The CDR3 DNA is TGCGCCAGCAGCCCGGACAGAGCCCGCGAGCAGTACTTC. The V and J genes are TRBV5-1 and TRBJ2-7; perhaps TRBD1 as D (6 bases). Germline V CDR1 and CDR2: SGHRS, YFSETQ. The CDR3 has 13 residues. Trimming stripped 4 bases from V and 6 bases from J, with 14 bases between.

In this sample, this clonotype turned up many times. V usage is TRBV9 and J usage is TRBJ1-1; maybe TRBD1 (6 bases). The CDR3 has 14 residues. The germline CDR1 and CDR2 sequences are SGDLS and YYNGEE. Trimming took off 4 bases at V and 3 bases at J, with 13 bases between the two ends. Written as DNA, the CDR3 is TGTGCCAGCAGCCTGGGGGGGGGGCACACTGAAGCTTTCTTT. It yields the protein CASSLGGGHTEAFF. Full variable domain (missing parts from reference TRBV9 and TRBJ1-1): DSGVTQTPKHLITATGQRVTLRCSPRSGDLSVYWYQQSLDQGLQFLIQYYNGEERAKGNILERFSAQQFPDLHSELNLSSLELGDSALYFCASSLGGGHTEAFFGQGTRLTVV.

This clonotype was found many times. The chain has TRBV9 and TRBJ2-3, with TRBD2 matching 12 bases. This CDR3 contains 16 residues. After removal of 4 bases from V and 4 bases from J, the junction contained 7 bases not matched to a gene. The germline V gene has CDR1 SGDLS and CDR2 YYNGEE. The CDR3 sequence is CASSPLAGGPPDTQYF. The CDR3, as DNA: TGTGCCAGCAGCCCCCTAGCGGGGGGGCCACCAGATACGCAGTATTTT.

This clonotype was observed at least ten times. The chain joins TRBV29-1 to TRBJ1-1; weak D call: TRBD1 (5 bases). Trimming cost V 7 bases and J 6 bases, with 15 bases left between them. This CDR3 spans 12 amino acids. The germline gives CDR1 SQVTM, CDR2 ANQGSEA. CDR3 nucleotide sequence: TGCAGCGCAACACATGGGGGGGCTGAAGCTTTCTTT. Its translation is CSATHGGAEAFF.

This clonotype was counted ten times or more. V gene TRBV5-6 combines with J gene TRBJ1-2, with 10 bases identical to TRBD1. The CDR3 sequence is 13 residues long. The trim removed 4 bases at V and 7 bases at J, leaving 4 bases unmatched. Germline CDR1 is SGHDT and CDR2 is YYEEEE. The CDR3 loop is CASSTRDRGGYTF. The CDR3 nucleotides read TGTGCCAGCAGCACCCGGGACAGGGGTGGCTACACCTTC.

This clonotype was recorded at least ten times. The chain is built from TRBV19 and TRBJ1-6; D unclear. The CDR3 is 14 residues long. V lost 1 base to trimming and J lost 10 bases, with 11 bases between them. Germline V gives CDR1 LNHDA, CDR2 SQIVND (reference sequence). In DNA, the CDR3 is TGTGCCAGTAGTATAGCAGCGGGCGACTCACCCCTCCACTTT. It codes for CASSIAAGDSPLHF.

This sequence joins TRBV7-2 and TRBJ2-1; 15 bases map to TRBD2. J gave up 0 bases and V 1 base, and 7 bases lay outside the gene matches. Germline loops: CDR1 SGHTA, CDR2 FQGNSA. This CDR3 is 20 amino acids long. This CDR3 reads CASSLVGTSGRLGSYNEQFF. CDR3 sequence (DNA): TGTGCCAGCAGCTTAGTTGGGACTAGCGGGAGGTTGGGCTCCTACAATGAGCAGTTCTTC.

The chain employs TRBV28 and TRBJ1-5, with 7 bases matching TRBD1. CDR1 is MDHEN and CDR2 is SYDVKM in the germline V gene. V was clipped by 5 bases and J by 4 bases; unmatched bases: 5. The CDR3 is 14 residues long. The CDR3 DNA sequence: TGTGCCAGCAGTACCGGACAGGATAATCAGCCCCAGCATTTT. Translating gives CASSTGQDNQPQHF.

This clonotype was recorded many times. The J gene is TRBJ1-2, the V gene TRBV5-1; TRBD1 matches at 7 bases. Trimming took 3 bases from V and 6 from J; bases not matched to a gene: 8. CDR1 and CDR2 from the germline V gene are SGHRS and YFSETQ. The CDR3 has 14 amino acids. The DNA of the CDR3 is TGCGCCAGCAGCTCATCCCTAGGACAGGATGGCTACACCTTC. Protein sequence: CASSSSLGQDGYTF.

This clonotype was counted ten times or more. This sequence joins TRBV7-2 and TRBJ1-3, with TRBD1 matching over 10 bases. CDR3 length: 14 amino acids. Germline V CDR1 and CDR2: SGHTA, FQGNSA. The ends lost 1 base at V and 7 bases at J; junction bases unmatched: 1. Here the CDR3 DNA reads TGTGCCAGCAGCTTAGGACAGGGGGCCAACACCATATATTTT. It encodes CASSLGQGANTIYF.

In this sample, this clonotype turned up many times. The gene calls are TRBV6-5 and TRBJ1-5; TRBD1 agrees at 8 bases. The CDR3 consists of 15 residues. The germline V gene has CDR1 MNHEY and CDR2 SVGAGI. V shed 6 bases and J 3 bases; nucleotides not matched to a gene: 7. DNA of the CDR3: TGTGCCAGCAGCCAGACAGGGGAAGTCAATCAGCCCCAGCATTTT. This sequence encodes CASSQTGEVNQPQHF.

The chain links TRBV23-1 to TRBJ1-1, with D perhaps matching TRBD1 (6 bases). Being an ORF, TRBV23-1 has a function that is uncertain. Trimming left V 6 bases short and J 8 bases short, with 13 bases between. The CDR3 has 12 amino acids. The CDR3 loop is CASSSRTAEAFF. CDR3 sequence (DNA): TGCGCCAGCAGCTCCAGGACAGCAGAAGCTTTCTTT.

A word on this clonotype: A single base is all that separates this from a far larger clone, so a read error is likely. This chain joins TRBV6-6 and TRBJ2-1; D ambiguous. Germline V gene data show CDR1 as MNHNY and CDR2 as SVGAGI (reference sequence). This CDR3 is 17 amino acids long. With 1 base removed from V and 5 bases from J, the gap between germline ends came to 18 bases. This CDR3 is CASSYFRVWGWDNEQFF. The CDR3 DNA follows: TGTGCCAGCAGTTACTTCAGAGTCTGGGGTTGGGACAATGAGCAGTTCTTC.

This clonotype is termed medium-sized. The genes are TRBV6-2 or TRBV6-3 and TRBJ1-5; D call uncertain. The germline V gene has CDR1 MNHEY and CDR2 SVGEGT. Trimming stripped 4 bases from V and 7 bases from J, with 17 bases between. The CDR3 has 15 amino acids. In nucleotides, the CDR3 is TGTGCCAGCAGTTTTAGGCTGACGTCCCCCCAGCCCCAGCATTTT. It codes for CASSFRLTSPQPQHF.

This chain uses TRBV25-1 with TRBJ2-3; TRBD2 might be the D (6 bases). V was pared by 7 bases and J by 8 bases, with 13 bases between. CDR1 and CDR2 (germline): MGHDK, SYGVNS. The CDR3 extends over 12 amino acids. The CDR3 protein is CASTPLGGTQYF. DNA for the CDR3: TGTGCCAGCACTCCCCTGGGGGGTACGCAGTATTTT.

This clonotype was recorded only once. It differs at one base from a far larger clone, so likely a read error. The chain recombines TRBV5-5 with TRBJ2-1; 7 bases are a match to TRBD2. Germline trimming cut 4 bases from V and 10 bases from J; bases unmatched to any gene: 11. Per germline, CDR1 SGHKS and CDR2 YYEKEE (reference sequence). This CDR3 has 14 residues. The CDR3 bases are TGTGCCAGCAGCACAAGGCGGGAGTCCTACGAGCAGTTCTTC. Translation gives CASSTRRESYEQFF.

This clonotype was recorded at least ten times. The rearrangement joins TRBV5-1 to TRBJ2-7; 7 bases map to TRBD1. CDR3 length: 13 residues. Germline lookup yields CDR1 SGHRS and CDR2 YFSETQ. With 4 bases clipped from V and 6 bases from J, the junction kept 7 bases outside the gene matches. CDR3 sequence reads: CASSRDSRGEQYF. The DNA for the CDR3 is TGCGCCAGCAGCCGGGACAGTCGAGGCGAGCAGTACTTC.

With regard to this clonotype: Given a much more abundant clone one base away, this may be a read error. The CDR3 loop is CASSLWWGGRETQYF. The CDR3 DNA sequence: TGTGCCAGCAGTTTATGGTGGGGGGGGCGAGAGACCCAGTACTTC. This sequence joins TRBV27 and TRBJ2-5; D may be TRBD2 (7 bases). Trimming removed 1 base from V and 4 bases from J, with 13 bases in between. CDR3 length: 15 amino acids. Germline V CDR1 and CDR2: MNHEY, SMNVEV (reference sequence).

This chain links TRBV21-1 with TRBJ2-7; TRBD2, as called in the table, went unchecked against the DNA. TRBV21-1 is tagged as a pseudogene. The CDR3 totals 16 residues. The CDR3 here is CAPQRKGQGGSYEQYF. CDR3 DNA: TGTGCCCCACAGAGGAAGGGGCAGGGAGGGTCCTACGAGCAGTACTTC.

Ten or more counts support this clonotype. The genes are TRBV14 and TRBJ1-1, with no clear D. The CDR3 length is 14 residues. The V gene lost 1 base and the J gene lost 1 base, with 7 bases spanning the gap. Per germline, CDR1 SGHDN and CDR2 FVKESK. CDR3 sequence: CASSQARRNTEAFF. The CDR3 DNA reads TGTGCCAGCAGCCAAGCGCGACGGAACACTGAAGCTTTCTTT.

This clonotype was recorded many times. The chain couples TRBV27 to TRBJ2-7; D ambiguous. Germline V CDR1 and CDR2: MNHEY, SMNVEV (reference sequence). V lost 3 bases to trimming and J lost 2 bases, with 14 bases between them. This CDR3 has 15 residues. The DNA of the CDR3 is TGTGCCAGCAGTTTTCTTGGCAGTTCCACCTACGAGCAGTACTTC. The encoded protein is CASSFLGSSTYEQYF.

This clonotype showed up many times. This likely stems from a read error, as it lies one base from a far larger clone. The gene calls are TRBV10-2 and TRBJ2-1; perhaps D is TRBD1 or TRBD2 (5 bases each). The germline V gene encodes CDR1 WSHSY and CDR2 SAAADI. The CDR3 consists of 12 residues. The V end lost 8 bases, the J end lost 10 bases, and 15 bases lay between the germline ends. The CDR3 reads CASRRQGGEQFF. The CDR3 DNA sequence: TGCGCCAGCCGGAGGCAGGGCGGCGAGCAGTTCTTC.

This clonotype has ten or more counts. The chain joins TRBV7-9 to TRBJ2-7, with 16 bases that match TRBD2. This CDR3 is 19 amino acids long. The J segment lost 2 bases and the V segment lost 5 bases, leaving 12 bases of the junction unmatched. Germline-derived CDR1 and CDR2 are SEHNR and FQNEAQ (reference sequence). The CDR3 bases are TGTGCCAGCAGCCCCCCGACCGGGACTAGCGGGAGGGCCCCCTACGAGCAGTACTTC. This encodes CASSPPTGTSGRAPYEQYF.